This entry is about one T cell receptor beta chain. This sample is drawn from a study of TIL therapy for anti-PD-1-resistant metastatic lung cancer. This was the immunoSEQ v3 assay. Each library reached about 2 million read pairs, or about 4.5-6.5 million at deep level. Data came from immunoSEQ multiplex PCR; TCRdb stores just in-frame clones and leaves some out. The sample has tens of thousands of clones; about 86% are singletons. The CDR3 has 15 amino acids. CDR1 KGHSH and CDR2 LQKENI come from the germline V gene. V was trimmed by 1 base and J by 5 bases, leaving 14 bases between them. Time point reported: pre-treatment sample, taken before nivolumab and TIL therapy.

The chain couples TRBV18 to TRBJ1-1, with D perhaps matching TRBD1 (5 bases). The TCR was taken from a person aged 30 to 80 with non-small cell lung cancer. Source: blood, taken at baseline. CDR3 in DNA: TGTGCCAGCTCACCACTAAGGGGTGAGGAGACTGAAGCTTTCTTT. Encoded protein: CASSPLRGEETEAFF.